The 7 T cell receptor beta chains presented below share a single source sample, sequenced in a study of shared clonotypes between healthy human individuals (dated by TCRdb to 2020 to 2021). CD8 naive samples were obtained by positive selection for CCR7 among CD45RO-negative cells, yielding a CD45RA+CCR7+ population from which TemRA cells were excluded. To prepare the library, the immunoSEQ multiplex PCR assay was applied. The table comes from immuneACCESS by way of TCRdb, which keeps in-frame sequences with V and J called. Part of the clones is missing from these tables; in studies checked, under half for an unresolved V gene and the rest for unknown reasons. The sample includes roughly 2 million clones, with about 95% observed a single time. The top ten constitute more than 0.95% of the sample. Sequencing was carried out using naive CD8+ T cells sorted from blood. This sample's cell subset or site label indicates: CD45RA+CCR7+. The receptor source for this set is a man younger than 35 in good health.

The genes are TRBV25-1 and TRBJ2-7; either TRBD1 or TRBD2 may fit D (5 bases each). V dropped 2 bases and J dropped 2 bases, with 13 bases sitting between them. Germline-derived CDR1 and CDR2 are MGHDK and SYGVNS. The CDR3 length is 15 residues. The CDR3 reads CASSEPGTDTYEQYF. The CDR3 DNA is TGTGCCAGCAGTGAACCCGGGACGGACACCTACGAGCAGTACTTC.

The V gene is TRBV27, the J gene TRBJ1-6, with no clear D. V lost 3 bases to trimming and J lost 4 bases, with 10 bases between them. The CDR3 runs 15 residues. The germline CDR1 and CDR2 sequences are MNHEY and SMNVEV (reference sequence). The CDR3 loop is CASSFGGDYNSPLHF. CDR3 nucleotide sequence: TGTGCCAGCAGTTTCGGCGGGGATTATAATTCACCCCTCCACTTT.

The rearrangement joins TRBV19 to TRBJ2-7; D gene uncertain. Trimming cost V 3 bases and J 7 bases, with 16 bases left between them. CDR3 length: 14 residues. The germline CDR1 and CDR2 sequences are LNHDA and SQIVND (reference sequence). The CDR3 region has the DNA TGTGCCAGTAGTATCATGTTGGCACCCGAGGAGCAGTACTTC. Translated, it gives CASSIMLAPEEQYF.

This chain links TRBV18 with TRBJ1-4; unclear D gene. The V and J ends lost 2 bases and 0 bases respectively, with 7 bases between them. The germline CDR1 and CDR2 sequences are KGHSH and LQKENI. The CDR3 consists of 15 residues. CDR3: CASSPSFATNEKLFF. CDR3 sequence (DNA): TGTGCCAGCTCACCATCCTTTGCAACTAATGAAAAACTGTTTTTT.

This clone was seen a single time. The chain uses TRBV7-9 and TRBJ1-5; no clear D. V was trimmed by 2 bases and J by 3 bases, leaving 20 bases between them. The V gene's germline CDR1 is SEHNR and CDR2 FQNEAQ (reference sequence). This CDR3 is built from 18 residues. CDR3 sequence reads: CASSLRTDDFSDNQPQHF. The CDR3 coding sequence is TGTGCCAGCAGCTTAAGGACCGATGATTTTTCCGACAATCAGCCCCAGCATTTT.

The V call is TRBV6-5, the J call TRBJ1-1, with 8 bases identical to TRBD1. The CDR3 runs to 15 residues. Germline values: CDR1 MNHEY, CDR2 SVGAGI. The ends lost 2 bases at V and 3 bases at J; junction bases unmatched: 5. DNA of the CDR3: TGTGCCAGCAGTTACGATCGGACAGGGTACACTGAAGCTTTCTTT. Amino acid sequence: CASSYDRTGYTEAFF.

On this clone itself: The same CDR3 can be traced to other DNA sequences in this sample. The chain joins TRBV28 to TRBJ2-7, with D uncertain. CDR3 length: 13 residues. Trimming took 5 bases from V and 4 from J, leaving 12 bases between them. From germline, CDR1 is MDHEN and CDR2 SYDVKM. CDR3 sequence reads: CASSPAIGYEQYF. DNA of the CDR3: TGTGCCAGCAGTCCCGCTATAGGATACGAGCAGTACTTC.